The T cell receptor beta chain under discussion was sequenced for a study of T cells in localized non-small cell lung cancer. Data came from immunoSEQ multiplex PCR; TCRdb stores just in-frame clones and leaves some out. The sample comprises some 3,500 clones, around two fifths of which are singletons, and 15% to 17% rests with the top ten. This clone appeared a few times. This sample comprised lung tumor tissue, obtained before any cancer treatment. This receptor was identified in a male donor older than 55 with stage I lung adenocarcinoma.

Here the CDR3 reads CSVTEAGLAGENTGELFF. DNA of the CDR3: TGCAGCGTGACGGAAGCGGGACTAGCGGGAGAGAACACCGGGGAGCTGTTTTTT. The chain has TRBV29-1 and TRBJ2-2; 14 bases map to TRBD2. Per germline, CDR1 SQVTM and CDR2 ANQGSEA. The V segment lost 6 bases and the J segment 1 base; nucleotides outside the gene matches: 10. The CDR3 sequence is 18 residues long.